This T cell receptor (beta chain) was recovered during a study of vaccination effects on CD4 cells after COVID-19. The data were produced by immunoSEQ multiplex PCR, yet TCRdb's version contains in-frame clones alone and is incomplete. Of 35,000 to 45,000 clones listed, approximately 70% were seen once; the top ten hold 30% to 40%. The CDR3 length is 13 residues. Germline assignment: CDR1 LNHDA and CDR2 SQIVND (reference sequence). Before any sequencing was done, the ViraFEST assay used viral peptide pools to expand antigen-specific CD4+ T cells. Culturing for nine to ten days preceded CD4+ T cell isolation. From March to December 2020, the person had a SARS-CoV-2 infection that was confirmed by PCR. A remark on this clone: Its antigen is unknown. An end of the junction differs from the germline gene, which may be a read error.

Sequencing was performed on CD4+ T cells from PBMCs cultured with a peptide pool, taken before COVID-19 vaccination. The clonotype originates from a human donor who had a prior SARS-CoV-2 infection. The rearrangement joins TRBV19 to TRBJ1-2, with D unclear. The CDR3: CASSLDAYYGYTF. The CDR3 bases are TGTGCCAGTAGTTTAGACGCATACTATGGCTACACCTTC.